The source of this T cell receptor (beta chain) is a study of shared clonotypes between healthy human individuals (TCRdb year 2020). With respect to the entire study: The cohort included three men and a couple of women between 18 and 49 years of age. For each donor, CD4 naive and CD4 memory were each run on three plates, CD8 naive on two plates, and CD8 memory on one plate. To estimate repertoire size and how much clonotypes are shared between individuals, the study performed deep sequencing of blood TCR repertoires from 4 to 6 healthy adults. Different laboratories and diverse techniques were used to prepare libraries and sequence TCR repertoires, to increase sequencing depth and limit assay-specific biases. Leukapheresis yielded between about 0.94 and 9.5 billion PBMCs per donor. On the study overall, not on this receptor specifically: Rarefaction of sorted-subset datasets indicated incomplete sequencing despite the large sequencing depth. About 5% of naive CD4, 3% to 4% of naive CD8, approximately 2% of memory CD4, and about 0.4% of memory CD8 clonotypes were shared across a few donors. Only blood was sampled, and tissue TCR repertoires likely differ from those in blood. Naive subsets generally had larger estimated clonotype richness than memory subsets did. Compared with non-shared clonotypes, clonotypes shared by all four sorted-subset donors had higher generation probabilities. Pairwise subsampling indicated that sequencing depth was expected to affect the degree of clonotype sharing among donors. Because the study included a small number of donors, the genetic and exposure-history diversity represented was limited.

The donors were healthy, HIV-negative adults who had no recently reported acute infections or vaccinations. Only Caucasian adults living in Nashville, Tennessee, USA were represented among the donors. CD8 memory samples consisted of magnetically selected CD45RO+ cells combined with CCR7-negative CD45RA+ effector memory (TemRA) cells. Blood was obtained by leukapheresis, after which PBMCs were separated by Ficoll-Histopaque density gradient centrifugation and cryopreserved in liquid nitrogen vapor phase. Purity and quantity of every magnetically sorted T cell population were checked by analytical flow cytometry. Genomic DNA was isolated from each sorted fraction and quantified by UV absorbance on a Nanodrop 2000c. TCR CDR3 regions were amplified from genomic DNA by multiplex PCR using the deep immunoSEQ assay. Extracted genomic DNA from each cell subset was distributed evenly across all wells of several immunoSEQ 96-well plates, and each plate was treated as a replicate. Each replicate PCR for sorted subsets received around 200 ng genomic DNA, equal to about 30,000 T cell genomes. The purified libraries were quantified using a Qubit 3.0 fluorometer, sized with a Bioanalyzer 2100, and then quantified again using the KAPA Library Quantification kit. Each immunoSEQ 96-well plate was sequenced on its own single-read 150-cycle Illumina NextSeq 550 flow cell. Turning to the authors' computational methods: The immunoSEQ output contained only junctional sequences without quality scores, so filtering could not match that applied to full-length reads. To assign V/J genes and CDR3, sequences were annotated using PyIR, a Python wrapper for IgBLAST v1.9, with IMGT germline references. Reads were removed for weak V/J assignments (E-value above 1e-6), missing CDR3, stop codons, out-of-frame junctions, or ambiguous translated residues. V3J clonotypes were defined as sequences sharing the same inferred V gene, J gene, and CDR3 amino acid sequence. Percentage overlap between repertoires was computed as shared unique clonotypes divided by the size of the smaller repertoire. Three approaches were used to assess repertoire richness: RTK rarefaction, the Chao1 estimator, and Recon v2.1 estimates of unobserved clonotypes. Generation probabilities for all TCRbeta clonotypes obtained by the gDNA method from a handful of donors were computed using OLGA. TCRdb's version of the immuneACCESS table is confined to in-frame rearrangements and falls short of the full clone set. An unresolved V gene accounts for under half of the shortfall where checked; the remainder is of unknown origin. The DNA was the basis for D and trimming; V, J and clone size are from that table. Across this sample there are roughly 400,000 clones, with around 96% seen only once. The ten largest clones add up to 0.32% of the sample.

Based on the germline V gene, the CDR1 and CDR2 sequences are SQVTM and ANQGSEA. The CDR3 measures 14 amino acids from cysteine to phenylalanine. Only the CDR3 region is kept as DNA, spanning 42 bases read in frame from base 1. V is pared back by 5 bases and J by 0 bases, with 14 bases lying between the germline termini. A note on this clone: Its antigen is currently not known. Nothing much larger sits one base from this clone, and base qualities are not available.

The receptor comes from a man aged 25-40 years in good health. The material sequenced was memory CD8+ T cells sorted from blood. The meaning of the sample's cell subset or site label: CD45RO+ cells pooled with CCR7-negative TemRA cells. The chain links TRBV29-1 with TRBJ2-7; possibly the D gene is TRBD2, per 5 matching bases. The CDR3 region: CSVRRASSSYEQYF. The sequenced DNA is TGCAGCGTTCGCCGCGCTAGCTCCTCCTACGAGCAGTACTTC.